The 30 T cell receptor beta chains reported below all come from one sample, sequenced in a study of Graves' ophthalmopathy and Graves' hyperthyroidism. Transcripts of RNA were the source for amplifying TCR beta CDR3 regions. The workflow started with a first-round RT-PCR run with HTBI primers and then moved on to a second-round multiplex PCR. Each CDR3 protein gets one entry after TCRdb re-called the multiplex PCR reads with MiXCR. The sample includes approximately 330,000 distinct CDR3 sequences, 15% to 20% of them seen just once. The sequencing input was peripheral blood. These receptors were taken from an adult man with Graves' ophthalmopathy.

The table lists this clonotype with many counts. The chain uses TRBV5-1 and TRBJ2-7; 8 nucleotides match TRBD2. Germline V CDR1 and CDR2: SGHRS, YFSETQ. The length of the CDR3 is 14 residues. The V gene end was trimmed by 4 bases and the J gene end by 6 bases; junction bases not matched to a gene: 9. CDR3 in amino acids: CASSPLSAGAEQYF. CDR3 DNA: TGCGCCAGCAGCCCACTGTCAGCGGGGGCCGAGCAGTACTTC.

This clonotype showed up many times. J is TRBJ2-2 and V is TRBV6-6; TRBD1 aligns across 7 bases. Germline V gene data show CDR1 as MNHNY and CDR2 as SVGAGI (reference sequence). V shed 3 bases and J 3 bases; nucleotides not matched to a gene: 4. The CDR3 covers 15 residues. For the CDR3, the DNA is TGTGCCAGCAGTTATACAGGGGTCCACACCGGGGAGCTGTTTTTT. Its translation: CASSYTGVHTGELFF.

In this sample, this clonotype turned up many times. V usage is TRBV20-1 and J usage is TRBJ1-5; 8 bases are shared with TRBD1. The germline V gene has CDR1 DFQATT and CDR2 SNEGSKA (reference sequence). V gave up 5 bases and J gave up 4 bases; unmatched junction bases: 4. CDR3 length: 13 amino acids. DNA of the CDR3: TGCAGTGCTGGGGGACAGGTTAATCAGCCCCAGCATTTT. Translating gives CSAGGQVNQPQHF.

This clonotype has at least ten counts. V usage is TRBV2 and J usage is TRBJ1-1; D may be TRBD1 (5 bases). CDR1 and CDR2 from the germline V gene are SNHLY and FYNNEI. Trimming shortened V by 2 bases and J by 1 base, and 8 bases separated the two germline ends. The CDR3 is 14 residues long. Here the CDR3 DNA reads TGTGCCAGCAGTGAACAGGGATCGAACACTGAAGCTTTCTTT. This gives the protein CASSEQGSNTEAFF.

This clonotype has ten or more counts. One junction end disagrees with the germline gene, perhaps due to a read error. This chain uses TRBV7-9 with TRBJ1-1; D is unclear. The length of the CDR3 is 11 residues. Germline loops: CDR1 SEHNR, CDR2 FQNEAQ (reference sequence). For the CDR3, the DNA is TGTGCCAGCAGCTTATCGAGTGAAACTTTCTTT. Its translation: CASSLSSETFF.

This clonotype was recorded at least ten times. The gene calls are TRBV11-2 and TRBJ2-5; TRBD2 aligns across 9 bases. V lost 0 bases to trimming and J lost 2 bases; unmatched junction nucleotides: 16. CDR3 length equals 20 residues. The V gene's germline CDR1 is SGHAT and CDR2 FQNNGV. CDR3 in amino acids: CASSLEPGPRASGTQETQYF. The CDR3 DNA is TGTGCCAGCAGCTTAGAACCGGGGCCGAGGGCTAGCGGGACTCAAGAGACCCAGTACTTC.

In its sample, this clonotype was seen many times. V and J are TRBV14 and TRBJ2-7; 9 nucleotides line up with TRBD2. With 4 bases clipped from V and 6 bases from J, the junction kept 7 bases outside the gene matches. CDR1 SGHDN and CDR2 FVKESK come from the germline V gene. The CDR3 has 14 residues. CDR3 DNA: TGTGCCAGCAGCCCCCAGGGACTAGCTGGCGAGCAGTACTTC. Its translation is CASSPQGLAGEQYF.

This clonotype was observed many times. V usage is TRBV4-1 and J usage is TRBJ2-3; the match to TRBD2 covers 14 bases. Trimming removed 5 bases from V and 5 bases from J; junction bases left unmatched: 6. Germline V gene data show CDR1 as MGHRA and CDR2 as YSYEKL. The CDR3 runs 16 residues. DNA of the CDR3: TGCGCCAGCAGCGCGGGACTAGCGGGAGTGTTAGATACGCAGTATTTT. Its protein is CASSAGLAGVLDTQYF.

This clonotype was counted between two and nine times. Here the CDR3 DNA reads TGTGCCAGCAGCCAAAGGACTCTCACAGATACGCAGTATTTT. Its translation is CASSQRTLTDTQYF. The J gene is TRBJ2-3, the V gene TRBV2, with D maybe TRBD2 (5 bases). Germline V gene data show CDR1 as SNHLY and CDR2 as FYNNEI. This CDR3 spans 14 amino acids. V was trimmed by 6 bases and J by 2 bases, leaving 12 bases between them.

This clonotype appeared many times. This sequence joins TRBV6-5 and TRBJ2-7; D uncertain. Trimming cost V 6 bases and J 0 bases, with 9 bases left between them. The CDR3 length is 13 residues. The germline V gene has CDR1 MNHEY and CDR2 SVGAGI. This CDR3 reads CASSRTSSYEQYF. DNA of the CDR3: TGTGCCAGCAGCCGAACGAGCTCCTACGAGCAGTACTTC.

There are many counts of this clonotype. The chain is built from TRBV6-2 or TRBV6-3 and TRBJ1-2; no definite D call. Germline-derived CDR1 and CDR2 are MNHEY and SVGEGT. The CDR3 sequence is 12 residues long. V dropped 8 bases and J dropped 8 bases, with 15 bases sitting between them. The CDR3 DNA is TGTGCCAGCGGTCAGACTCGGCTGGGCTACACCTTC. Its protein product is CASGQTRLGYTF.

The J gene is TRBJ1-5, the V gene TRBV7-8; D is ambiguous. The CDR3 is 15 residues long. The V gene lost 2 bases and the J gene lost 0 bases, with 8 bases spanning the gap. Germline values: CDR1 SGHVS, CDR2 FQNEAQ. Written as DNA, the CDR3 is TGTGCCAGCAGCTTAACGTCAGATAGCAATCAGCCCCAGCATTTT. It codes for CASSLTSDSNQPQHF.

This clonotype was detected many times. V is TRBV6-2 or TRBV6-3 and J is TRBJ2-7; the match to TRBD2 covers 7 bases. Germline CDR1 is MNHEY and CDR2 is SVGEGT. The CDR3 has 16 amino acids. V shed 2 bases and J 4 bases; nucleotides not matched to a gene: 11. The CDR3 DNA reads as TGTGCCAGCAGTTACCCCATCGGCCAGCGGGAATACGAGCAGTACTTC. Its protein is CASSYPIGQREYEQYF.

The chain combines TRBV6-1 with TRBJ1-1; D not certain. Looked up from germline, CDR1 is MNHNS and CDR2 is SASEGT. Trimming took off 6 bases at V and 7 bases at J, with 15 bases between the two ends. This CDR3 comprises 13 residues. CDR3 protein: CASRNSLHIEAFF. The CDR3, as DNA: TGTGCCAGCAGGAACAGTCTTCACATTGAAGCTTTCTTT.

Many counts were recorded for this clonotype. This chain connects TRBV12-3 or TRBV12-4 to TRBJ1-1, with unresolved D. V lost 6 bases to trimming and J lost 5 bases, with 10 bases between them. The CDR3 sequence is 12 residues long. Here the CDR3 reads CASSNGRTEAFF. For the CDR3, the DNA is TGTGCCAGCAGCAATGGGCGGACTGAAGCTTTCTTT.

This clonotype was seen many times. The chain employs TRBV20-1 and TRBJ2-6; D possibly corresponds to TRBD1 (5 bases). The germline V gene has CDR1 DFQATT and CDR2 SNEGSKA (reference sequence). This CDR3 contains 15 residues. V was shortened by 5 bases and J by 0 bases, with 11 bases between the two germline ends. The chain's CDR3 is CSAGDDSSGANVLTF. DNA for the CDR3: TGCAGTGCTGGGGATGACAGCTCTGGGGCCAACGTCCTGACTTTC.

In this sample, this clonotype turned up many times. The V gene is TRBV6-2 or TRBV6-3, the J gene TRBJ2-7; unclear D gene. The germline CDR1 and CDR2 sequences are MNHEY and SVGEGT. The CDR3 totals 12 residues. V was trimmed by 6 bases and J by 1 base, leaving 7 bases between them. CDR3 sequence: CASRKVSYEQYF. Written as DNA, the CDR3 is TGTGCCAGCAGGAAGGTATCCTACGAGCAGTACTTC.

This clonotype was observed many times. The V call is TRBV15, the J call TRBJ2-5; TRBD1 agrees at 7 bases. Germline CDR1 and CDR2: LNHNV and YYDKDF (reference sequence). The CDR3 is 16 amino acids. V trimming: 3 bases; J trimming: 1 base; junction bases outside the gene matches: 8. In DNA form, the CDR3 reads TGTGCCACCAGCAGTGGGGACAGTGACCCCCAAGAGACCCAGTACTTC. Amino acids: CATSSGDSDPQETQYF.

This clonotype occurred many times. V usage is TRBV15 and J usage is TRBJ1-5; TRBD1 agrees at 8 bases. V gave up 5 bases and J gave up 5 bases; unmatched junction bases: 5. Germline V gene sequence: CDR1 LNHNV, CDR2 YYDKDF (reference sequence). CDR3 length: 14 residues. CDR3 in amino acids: CATSDRGPHQPQHF. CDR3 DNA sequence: TGTGCCACCAGCGACAGGGGCCCCCATCAGCCCCAGCATTTT.

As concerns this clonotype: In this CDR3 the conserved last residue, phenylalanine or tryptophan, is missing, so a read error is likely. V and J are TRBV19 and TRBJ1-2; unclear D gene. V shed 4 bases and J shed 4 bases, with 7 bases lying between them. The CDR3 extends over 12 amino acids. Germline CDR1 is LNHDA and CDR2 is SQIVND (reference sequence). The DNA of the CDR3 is TGTGCCAGTAGTACAGGACGCTATGGCTACACCCTC. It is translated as CASSTGRYGYTL.

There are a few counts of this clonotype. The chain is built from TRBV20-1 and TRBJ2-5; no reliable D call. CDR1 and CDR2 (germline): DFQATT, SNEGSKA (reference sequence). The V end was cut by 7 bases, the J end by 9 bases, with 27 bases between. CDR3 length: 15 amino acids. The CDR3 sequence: CSVLIRRGRSRPQYF. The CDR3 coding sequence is TGCAGTGTGCTTATTCGTCGAGGCCGAAGTAGACCCCAGTACTTC.

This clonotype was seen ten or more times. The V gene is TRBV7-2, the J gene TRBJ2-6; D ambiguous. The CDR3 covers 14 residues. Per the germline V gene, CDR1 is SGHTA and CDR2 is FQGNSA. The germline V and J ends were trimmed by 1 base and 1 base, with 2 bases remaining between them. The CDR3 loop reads CASSLVSGANVLTF. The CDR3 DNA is TGTGCCAGCAGCTTAGTTTCTGGGGCCAACGTCCTGACTTTC.

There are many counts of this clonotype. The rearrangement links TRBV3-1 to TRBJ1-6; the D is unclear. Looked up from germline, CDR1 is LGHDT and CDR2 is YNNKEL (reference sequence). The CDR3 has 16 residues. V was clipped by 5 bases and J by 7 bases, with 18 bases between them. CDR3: CASSGIGYGKNSPLHF. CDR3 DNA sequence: TGTGCCAGCAGCGGTATCGGGTACGGAAAGAATTCACCCCTCCACTTT.

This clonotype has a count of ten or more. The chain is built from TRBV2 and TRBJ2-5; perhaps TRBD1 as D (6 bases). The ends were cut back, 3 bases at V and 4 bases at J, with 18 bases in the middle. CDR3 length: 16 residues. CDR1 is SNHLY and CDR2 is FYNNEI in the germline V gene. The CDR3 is CASSDKGQGRGETQYF. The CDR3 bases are TGTGCCAGCAGTGATAAGGGTCAGGGGCGAGGAGAGACCCAGTACTTC.

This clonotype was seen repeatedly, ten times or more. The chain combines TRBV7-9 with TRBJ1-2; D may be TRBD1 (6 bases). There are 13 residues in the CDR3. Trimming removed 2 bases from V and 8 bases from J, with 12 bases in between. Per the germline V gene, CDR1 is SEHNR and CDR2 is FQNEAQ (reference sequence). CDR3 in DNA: TGTGCCAGCAGCTTATCCCCAGGGGTCGGCTACACCTTC. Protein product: CASSLSPGVGYTF.

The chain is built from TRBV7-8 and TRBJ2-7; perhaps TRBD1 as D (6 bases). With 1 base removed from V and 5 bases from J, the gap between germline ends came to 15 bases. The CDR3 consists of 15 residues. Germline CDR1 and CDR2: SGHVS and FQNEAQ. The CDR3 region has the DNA TGTGCCAGCAGCTTAGTGCCCAGTACAGGGAACGAGCAGTACTTC. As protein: CASSLVPSTGNEQYF.

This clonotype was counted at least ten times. The CDR3 DNA is TGTGCCTGGGCGGCAGGGGCTGAGGAGACCCAGTACTTC. Its protein product is CAWAAGAEETQYF. The rearrangement links TRBV30 to TRBJ2-5; D possibly corresponds to TRBD1 (6 bases). This CDR3 region has 13 residues. With 5 bases removed from V and 5 bases from J, the gap between germline ends came to 15 bases. Per germline, CDR1 GTSNPN and CDR2 SVGIG (reference sequence).

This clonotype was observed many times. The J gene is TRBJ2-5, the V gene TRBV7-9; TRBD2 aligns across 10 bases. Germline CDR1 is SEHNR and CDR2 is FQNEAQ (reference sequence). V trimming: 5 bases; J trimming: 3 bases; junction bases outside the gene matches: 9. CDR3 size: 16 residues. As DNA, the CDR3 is TGTGCCAGCAGCAAACGGACTAGCGGACTAAAAGAGACCCAGTACTTC. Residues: CASSKRTSGLKETQYF.

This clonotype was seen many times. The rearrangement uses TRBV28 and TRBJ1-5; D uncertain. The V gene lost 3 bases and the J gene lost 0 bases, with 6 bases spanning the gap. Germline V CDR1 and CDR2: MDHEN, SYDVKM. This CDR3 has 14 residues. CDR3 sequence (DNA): TGTGCCAGCAGTTTGGGTTTTAGCAATCAGCCCCAGCATTTT. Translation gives CASSLGFSNQPQHF.

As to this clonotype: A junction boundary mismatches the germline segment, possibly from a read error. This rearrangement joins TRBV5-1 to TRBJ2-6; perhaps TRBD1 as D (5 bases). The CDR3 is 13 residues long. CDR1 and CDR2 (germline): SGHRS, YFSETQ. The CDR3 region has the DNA TGCGCCAGCAGCTTTGCTGGGGCCAACGTCCTGGCTTTC. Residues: CASSFAGANVLAF.